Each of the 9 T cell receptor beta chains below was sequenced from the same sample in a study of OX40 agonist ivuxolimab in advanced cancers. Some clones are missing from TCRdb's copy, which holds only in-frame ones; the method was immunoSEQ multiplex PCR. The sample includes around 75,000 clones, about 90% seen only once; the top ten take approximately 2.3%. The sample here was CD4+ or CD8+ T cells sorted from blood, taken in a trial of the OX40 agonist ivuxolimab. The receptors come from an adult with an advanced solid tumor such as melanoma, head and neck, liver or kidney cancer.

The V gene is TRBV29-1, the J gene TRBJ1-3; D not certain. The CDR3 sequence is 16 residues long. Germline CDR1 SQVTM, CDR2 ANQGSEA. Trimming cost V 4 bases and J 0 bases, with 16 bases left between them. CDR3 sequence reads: CSVAARHQTSGNTIYF. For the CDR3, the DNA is TGCAGCGTTGCTGCGCGACACCAGACCTCTGGAAACACCATATATTTT.

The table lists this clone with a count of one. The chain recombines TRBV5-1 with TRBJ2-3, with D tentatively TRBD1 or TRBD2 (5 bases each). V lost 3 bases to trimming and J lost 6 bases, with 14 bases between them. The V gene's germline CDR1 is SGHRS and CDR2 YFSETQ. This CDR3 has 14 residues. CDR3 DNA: TGCGCCAGCAGCTCGGGGACCCCCGGTGATACGCAGTATTTT. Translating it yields CASSSGTPGDTQYF.

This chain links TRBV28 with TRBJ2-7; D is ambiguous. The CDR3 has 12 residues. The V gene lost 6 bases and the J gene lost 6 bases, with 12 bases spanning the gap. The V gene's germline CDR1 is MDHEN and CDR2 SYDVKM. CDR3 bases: TGTGCCAGCAGGAGTGAAGTTTCCGAGCAGTACTTC. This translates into CASRSEVSEQYF.

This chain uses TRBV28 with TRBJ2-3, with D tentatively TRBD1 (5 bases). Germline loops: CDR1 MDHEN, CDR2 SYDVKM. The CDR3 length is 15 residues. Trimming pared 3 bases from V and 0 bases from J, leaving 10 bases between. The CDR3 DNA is TGTGCCAGCAGTTTGGGGCAGTCTAGCACAGATACGCAGTATTTT. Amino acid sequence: CASSLGQSSTDTQYF.

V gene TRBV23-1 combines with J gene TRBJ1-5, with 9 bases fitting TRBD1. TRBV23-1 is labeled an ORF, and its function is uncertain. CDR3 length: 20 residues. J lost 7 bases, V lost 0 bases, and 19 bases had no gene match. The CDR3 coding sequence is TGCGCCAGCAGTCAATCGAGGGGTATGGGACAGGGCCCCTCTCGGCAGCCCCAGCATTTT. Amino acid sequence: CASSQSRGMGQGPSRQPQHF.

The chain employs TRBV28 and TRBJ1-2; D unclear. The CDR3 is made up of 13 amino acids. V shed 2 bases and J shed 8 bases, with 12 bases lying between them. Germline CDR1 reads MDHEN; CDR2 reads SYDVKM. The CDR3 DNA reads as TGTGCCAGCAGTTTAGAAGGGAATCGGGGCTACACCTTC. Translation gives CASSLEGNRGYTF.

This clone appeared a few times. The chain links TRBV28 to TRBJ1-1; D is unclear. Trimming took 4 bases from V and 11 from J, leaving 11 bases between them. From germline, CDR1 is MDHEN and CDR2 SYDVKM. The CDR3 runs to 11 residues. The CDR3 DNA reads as TGTGCCAGCAGTTCCGGCCCCGTGGCTTTCTTT. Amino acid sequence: CASSSGPVAFF.

The CDR3 spells CASSPTSGQPYEQYF. Written as DNA, the CDR3 is TGTGCCAGCTCACCGACTAGCGGCCAACCCTACGAGCAGTACTTC. The V gene is TRBV18, the J gene TRBJ2-7; TRBD2 agrees at 9 bases. The CDR3 is 15 amino acids. V gave up 3 bases and J gave up 2 bases; unmatched junction bases: 5. CDR1 and CDR2 (germline): KGHSH, LQKENI.

DNA of the CDR3: TGTGCCTGGAGTGTAAAGGGGGCCAACGTCCTGACTTTC. Amino acids: CAWSVKGANVLTF. This sequence joins TRBV30 and TRBJ2-6; D is undetermined. V shed 0 bases and J shed 4 bases, with 4 bases lying between them. In germline, CDR1 is GTSNPN, CDR2 SVGIG (reference sequence). The CDR3 contains 13 residues.